This entry lists 6 T cell receptor beta chains sequenced from one sample in a study of T-cell memory formation after mild COVID-19. TCRdb ran MiXCR on the 5' RACE reads and lists one entry per CDR3 protein. The sample contains hundreds of thousands of distinct CDR3 sequences, roughly 20% of which appear only once. The sequenced sample was PBMCs or a T cell subset sorted from them (not recorded which). These receptors were collected from an adult woman who had mild COVID-19 (a few samples of this study predate the infection). Cell type and time point are not known.

This clonotype was seen a few times. The CDR3 sequence is CASSQAGGPEQFF. The CDR3 region has the DNA TGTGCCAGCAGCCAAGCGGGGGGCCCTGAGCAGTTCTTC. This chain links TRBV14 with TRBJ2-1; D perhaps matches TRBD2 (7 bases). Trimming cost V 1 base and J 9 bases, with 10 bases left between them. There are 13 residues in the CDR3. The germline V gene has CDR1 SGHDN and CDR2 FVKESK. Based on the CDR3 plus reference TRBV14 and TRBJ2-1, the full variable domain is EAGVTQFPSHSVIEKGQTVTLRCDPISGHDNLYWYRRVMGKEIKFLLHFVKESKQDESGMPNNRFLAERTGGTYSTLKVQPAELEDSGVYFCASSQAGGPEQFFGPGTRLTVL.

The J gene is TRBJ2-1, the V gene TRBV4-1; 9 bases are shared with TRBD1. V shed 4 bases, J shed 13 bases, and the junction held 8 bases outside the gene matches. CDR3 length: 13 amino acids. Germline lookup yields CDR1 MGHRA and CDR2 YSYEKL. The DNA for the CDR3 is TGCGCCAGCAGCCCCGGGACAGGGAGGCCTCAGTTCTTC. This sequence encodes CASSPGTGRPQFF.

This clonotype was seen more than once but under ten times. This rearrangement joins TRBV7-9 to TRBJ2-5; no firm D call. Trimming stripped 5 bases from V and 5 bases from J, with 9 bases between. The CDR3 has 12 residues. Germline V gene lookup returns CDR1 SEHNR and CDR2 FQNEAQ (reference sequence). CDR3 nucleotide sequence: TGTGCCAGCAGCACCGGCGTGGAGACCCAGTACTTC. Amino acids: CASSTGVETQYF.

J is TRBJ2-7 and V is TRBV9, with D uncertain. The V gene lost 0 bases and the J gene lost 3 bases, with 10 bases spanning the gap. CDR3 size: 14 residues. CDR1 and CDR2 from the germline V gene are SGDLS and YYNGEE. The CDR3 bases are TGTGCCAGCAGCGTAGTTACAAAAAACTACGAGCAGTACTTC. It translates to CASSVVTKNYEQYF.

This clonotype was seen only a few times. V usage is TRBV30 and J usage is TRBJ2-1; TRBD2 matches 8 bases. The CDR3 runs 15 residues. Germline V gives CDR1 GTSNPN, CDR2 SVGIG (reference sequence). After removal of 0 bases from V and 1 base from J, the junction contained 2 bases not matched to a gene. The CDR3 reads CAWSVGTSSYNEQFF. In nucleotides, the CDR3 is TGTGCCTGGAGTGTAGGGACTAGTTCCTACAATGAGCAGTTCTTC.

V is TRBV9 and J is TRBJ2-7; 10 nucleotides match TRBD1. This CDR3 region has 16 residues. Per the germline V gene, CDR1 is SGDLS and CDR2 is YYNGEE. V was clipped by 3 bases and J by 2 bases; unmatched bases: 8. The CDR3 protein is CASSDDGTGETYEQYF. Written as DNA, the CDR3 is TGTGCCAGCAGCGATGACGGGACAGGGGAAACCTACGAGCAGTACTTC.